The count of the clone carrying this T cell receptor (beta chain) is one. Antigen: not known. Recipients received nonmyeloablative bone marrow transplants from related graft donors, with transient mixed chimerism. The CDR3 spans 15 residues. Losses at the gene ends were 3 bases for V and 3 bases for J; bases not matched to a gene: 7. Germline V gives CDR1 SEHNR, CDR2 FQNEAQ (reference sequence). Libraries were prepared by immunoSEQ multiplex PCR; TCRdb keeps only in-frame clonotypes and omits some of them. Of more than 70,000 clones in the sample, roughly 91% were seen once. The sample originates from a study of Tregs in tolerant kidney transplant recipients. Study findings and constraints: In tolerant patients, donor-specific Tregs outgrew total Tregs, suggesting antigen-driven expansion. The most relevant donor-specific Treg TCRbeta repertoire apparently came from expansion with activated donor B cells.

V usage is TRBV7-9 and J usage is TRBJ2-5, with 7 bases lining up with TRBD1. The sample here was CD4+ T cells from blood (PBMCs), taken 24 months after the transplant. This clonotype was sampled from a human patient who received a combined kidney and bone marrow transplant. T cells may partly derive from the graft donor. CDR3 sequence reads: CASSFWTGWEETQYF. CDR3 DNA sequence: TGTGCCAGCAGCTTCTGGACAGGATGGGAAGAGACCCAGTACTTC.